Described below is a single T cell receptor beta chain sequence and its context. Sequencing was performed with immunoSEQ multiplex PCR; in TCRdb, only in-frame clones are kept and a portion is missing. Of about 320,000 clones listed, roughly 87% were seen once; the top ten hold around 5.9%. Participants' own reports of clinical history determined their cohort assignment. This sample stems from a study of blood T cell repertoires in COVID-19. The CDR3 has 14 amino acids. The V gene's germline CDR1 is LGHDT and CDR2 YNNKEL (reference sequence). V was pared by 0 bases and J by 8 bases, with 13 bases between.

This receptor was identified in a woman in her twenties or thirties who had recovered from COVID-19. The specimen was PBMCs or T cells enriched from blood (not recorded which). The chain recombines TRBV3-1 (or the pseudogene TRBV3-2) with TRBJ1-1; D not certain. The CDR3: CASSQEIQTLEAFF. In DNA form, the CDR3 reads TGTGCCAGCAGCCAAGAGATACAGACGTTGGAAGCTTTCTTT.